The present entry profiles one T cell receptor (beta chain) with its context. Its target is unknown. Investigators reverse transcribed all isolated RNA, so they sequenced expressed TCRB transcripts. TCRdb keeps only in-frame clones here, not all; method: immunoSEQ multiplex PCR. The sample contains approximately 26,000 clones, less than 75% of which appear only once. The CDR3 loop spans 15 amino acids. CDR1 and CDR2 from the germline V gene are SGHTA and FQGNSA. The V gene lost 7 bases and the J gene lost 4 bases, with 17 bases spanning the gap. The entry originates in a study of beta chain features in type 1 diabetes. Whole-study results and caveats: Researchers report that Type 1 diabetes patients had moderately but significantly shorter TCRB CDR3s across all four CD4+ subsets.

The rearrangement uses TRBV7-2 and TRBJ2-1; weak D call: TRBD2 (5 bases). This TCR was recovered from a woman aged 25 to 39 with type 1 diabetes. Sequencing was performed on Tregs from blood. The CDR3 coding sequence is TGTGCCAGCACCACAAGCGGATTATCATACAATGAGCAGTTCTTC. Encoded protein: CASTTSGLSYNEQFF.